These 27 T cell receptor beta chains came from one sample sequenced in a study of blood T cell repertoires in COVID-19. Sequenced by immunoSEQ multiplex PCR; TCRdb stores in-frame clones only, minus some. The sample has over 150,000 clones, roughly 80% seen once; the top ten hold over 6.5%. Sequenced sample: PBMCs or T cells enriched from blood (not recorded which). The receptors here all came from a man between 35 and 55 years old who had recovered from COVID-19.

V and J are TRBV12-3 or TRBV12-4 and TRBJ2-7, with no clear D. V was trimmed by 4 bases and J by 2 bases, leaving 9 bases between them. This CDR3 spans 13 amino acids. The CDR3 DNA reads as TGTGCCAGCAGTTCGGCTCTAGCCTACGAGCAGTACTTC. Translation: CASSSALAYEQYF.

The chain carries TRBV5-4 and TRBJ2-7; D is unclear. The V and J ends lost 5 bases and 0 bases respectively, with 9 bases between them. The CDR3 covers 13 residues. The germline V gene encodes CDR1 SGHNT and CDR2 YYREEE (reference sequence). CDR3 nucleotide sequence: TGTGCCAGCAGTGACCAGGCCTCCTACGAGCAGTACTTC. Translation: CASSDQASYEQYF. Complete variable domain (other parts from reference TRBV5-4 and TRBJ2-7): ETGVTQSPTHLIKTRGQQVTLRCSSQSGHNTVSWYQQALGQGPQFIFQYYREEENGRGNFPPRFSGLQFPNYSSELNVNALELDDSALYLCASSDQASYEQYFGPGTRLTVT.

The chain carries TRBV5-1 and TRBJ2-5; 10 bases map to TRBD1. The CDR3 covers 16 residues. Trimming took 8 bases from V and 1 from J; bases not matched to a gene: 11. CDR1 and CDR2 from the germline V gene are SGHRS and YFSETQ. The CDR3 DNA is TGCGCCAGTCGCGTGTCACGGGACAGGGGCCAAGAGACCCAGTACTTC. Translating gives CASRVSRDRGQETQYF.

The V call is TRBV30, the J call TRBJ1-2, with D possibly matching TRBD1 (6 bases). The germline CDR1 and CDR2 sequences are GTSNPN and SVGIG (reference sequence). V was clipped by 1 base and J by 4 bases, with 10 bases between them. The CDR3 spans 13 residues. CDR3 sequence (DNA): TGTGCCTGGAGTGCGGGCAGGGGCTATGGCTACACCTTC. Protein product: CAWSAGRGYGYTF.

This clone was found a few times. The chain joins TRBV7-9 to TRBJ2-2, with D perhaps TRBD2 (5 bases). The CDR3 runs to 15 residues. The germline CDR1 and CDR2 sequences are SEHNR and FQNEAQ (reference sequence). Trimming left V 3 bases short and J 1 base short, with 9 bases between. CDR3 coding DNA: TGTGCCAGCAGCTTTGACTACCAGAACACCGGGGAGCTGTTTTTT. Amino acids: CASSFDYQNTGELFF.

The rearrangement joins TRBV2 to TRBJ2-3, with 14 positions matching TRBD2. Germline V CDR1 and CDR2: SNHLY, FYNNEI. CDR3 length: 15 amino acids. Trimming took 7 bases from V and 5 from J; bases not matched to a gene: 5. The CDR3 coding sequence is TGTGCCAGCACCCGACTAGCGGGGGGGATAGATACGCAGTATTTT. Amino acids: CASTRLAGGIDTQYF.

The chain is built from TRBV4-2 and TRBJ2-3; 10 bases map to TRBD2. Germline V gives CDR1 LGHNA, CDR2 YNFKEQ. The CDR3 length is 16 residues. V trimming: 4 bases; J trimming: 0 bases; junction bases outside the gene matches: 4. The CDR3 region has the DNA TGTGCCAGCAGCCCGAGGACTAGCGGAAGCACAGATACGCAGTATTTT. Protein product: CASSPRTSGSTDTQYF.

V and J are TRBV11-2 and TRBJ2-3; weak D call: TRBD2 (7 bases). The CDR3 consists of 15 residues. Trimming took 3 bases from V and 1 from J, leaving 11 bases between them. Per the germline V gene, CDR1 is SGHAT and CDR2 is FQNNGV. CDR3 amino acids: CASSFWGGRTDTQYF. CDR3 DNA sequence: TGTGCCAGCAGCTTTTGGGGGGGGCGCACAGATACGCAGTATTTT.

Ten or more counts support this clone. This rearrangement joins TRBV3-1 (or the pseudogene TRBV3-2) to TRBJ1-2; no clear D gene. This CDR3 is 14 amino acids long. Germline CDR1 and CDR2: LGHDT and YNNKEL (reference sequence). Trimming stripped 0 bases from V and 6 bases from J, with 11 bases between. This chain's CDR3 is CASSQDKRVHGYTF. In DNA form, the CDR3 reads TGTGCCAGCAGCCAAGATAAGAGAGTGCATGGCTACACCTTC.

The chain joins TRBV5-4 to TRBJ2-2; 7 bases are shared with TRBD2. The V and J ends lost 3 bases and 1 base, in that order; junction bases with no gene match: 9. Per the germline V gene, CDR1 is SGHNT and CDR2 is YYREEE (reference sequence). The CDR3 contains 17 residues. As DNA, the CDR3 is TGTGCCAGCAGCTCCGCGGTAGTAGCGGGGAACACCGGGGAGCTGTTTTTT. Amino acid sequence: CASSSAVVAGNTGELFF.

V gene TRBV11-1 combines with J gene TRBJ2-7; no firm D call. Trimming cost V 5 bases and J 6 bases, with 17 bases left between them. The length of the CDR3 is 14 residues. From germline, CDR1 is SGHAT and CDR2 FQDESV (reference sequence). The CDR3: CASSPMSRAGEQYF. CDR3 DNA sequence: TGTGCCAGCAGCCCCATGTCCCGAGCAGGCGAGCAGTACTTC.

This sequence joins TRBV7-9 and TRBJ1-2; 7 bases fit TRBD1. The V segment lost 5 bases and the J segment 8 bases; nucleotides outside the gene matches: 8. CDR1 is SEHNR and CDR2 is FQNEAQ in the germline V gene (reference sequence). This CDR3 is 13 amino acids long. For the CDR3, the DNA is TGTGCCAGCAGCCCTACAGGGGTATTGGGCTACACCTTC. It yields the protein CASSPTGVLGYTF.

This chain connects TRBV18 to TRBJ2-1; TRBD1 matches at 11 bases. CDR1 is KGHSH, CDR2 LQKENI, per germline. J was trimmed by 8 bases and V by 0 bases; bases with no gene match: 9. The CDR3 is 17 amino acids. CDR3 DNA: TGTGCCAGCTCACCACCGGGGGACAGGGGGAATCCTCATGAGCAGTTCTTC. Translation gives CASSPPGDRGNPHEQFF.

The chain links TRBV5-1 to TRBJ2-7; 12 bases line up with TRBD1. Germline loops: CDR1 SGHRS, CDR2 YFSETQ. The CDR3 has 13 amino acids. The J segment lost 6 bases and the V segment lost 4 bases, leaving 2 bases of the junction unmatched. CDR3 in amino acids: CASSRDRGLEQYF. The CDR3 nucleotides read TGCGCCAGCAGCAGGGACAGGGGGCTCGAGCAGTACTTC.

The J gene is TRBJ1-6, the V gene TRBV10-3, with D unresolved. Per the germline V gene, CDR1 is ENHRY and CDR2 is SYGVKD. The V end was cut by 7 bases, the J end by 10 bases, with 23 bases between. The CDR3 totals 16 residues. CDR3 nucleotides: TGTGCCATCAAATCTGGAGGTCCGCTGCGAGAATCACCCCTCCACTTT. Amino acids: CAIKSGGPLRESPLHF.

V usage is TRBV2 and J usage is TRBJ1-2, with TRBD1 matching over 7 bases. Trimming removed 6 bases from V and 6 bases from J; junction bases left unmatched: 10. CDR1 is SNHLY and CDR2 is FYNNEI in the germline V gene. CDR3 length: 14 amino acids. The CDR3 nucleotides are TGTGCCAGCAGCCCAACGACAGGGTCCCATGGCTACACCTTC. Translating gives CASSPTTGSHGYTF.

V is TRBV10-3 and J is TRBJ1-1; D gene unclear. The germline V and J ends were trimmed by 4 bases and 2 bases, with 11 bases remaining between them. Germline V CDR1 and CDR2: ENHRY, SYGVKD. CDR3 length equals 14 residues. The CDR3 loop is CAISAAGGNTEAFF. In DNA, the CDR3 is TGTGCCATCAGTGCCGCAGGAGGAAACACTGAAGCTTTCTTT.

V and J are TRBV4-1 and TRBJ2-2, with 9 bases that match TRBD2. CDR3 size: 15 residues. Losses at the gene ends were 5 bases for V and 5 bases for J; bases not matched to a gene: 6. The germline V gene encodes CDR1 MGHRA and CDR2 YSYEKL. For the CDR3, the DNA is TGCGCCAGCAGCGAGACTAGCGGACAAACCGGGGAGCTGTTTTTT. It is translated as CASSETSGQTGELFF.

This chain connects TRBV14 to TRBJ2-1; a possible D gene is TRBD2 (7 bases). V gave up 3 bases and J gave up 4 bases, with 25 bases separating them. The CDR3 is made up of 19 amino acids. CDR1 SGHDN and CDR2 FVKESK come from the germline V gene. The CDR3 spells CASSQSVRGAPLNYNEQFF. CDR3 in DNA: TGTGCCAGCAGCCAGTCAGTTCGGGGGGCCCCCCTAAATTACAATGAGCAGTTCTTC.

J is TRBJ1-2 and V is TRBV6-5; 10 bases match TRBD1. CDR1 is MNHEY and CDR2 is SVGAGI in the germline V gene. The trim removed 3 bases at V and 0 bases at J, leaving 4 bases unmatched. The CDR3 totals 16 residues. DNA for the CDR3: TGTGCCAGCAGTTATGCCGACAGGGGGCCTAACTATGGCTACACCTTC. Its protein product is CASSYADRGPNYGYTF.

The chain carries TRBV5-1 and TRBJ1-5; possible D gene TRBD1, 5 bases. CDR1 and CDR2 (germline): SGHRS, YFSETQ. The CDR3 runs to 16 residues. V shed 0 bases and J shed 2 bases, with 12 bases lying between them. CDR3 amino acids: CASSLGQEGGNQPQHF. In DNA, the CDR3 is TGCGCCAGCAGCTTGGGGCAGGAAGGGGGCAATCAGCCCCAGCATTTT.

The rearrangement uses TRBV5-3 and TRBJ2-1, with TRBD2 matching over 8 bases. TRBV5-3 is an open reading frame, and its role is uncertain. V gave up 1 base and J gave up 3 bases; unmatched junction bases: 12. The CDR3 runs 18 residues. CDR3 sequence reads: CARSLRSLAGRDYNEQFF. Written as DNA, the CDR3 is TGTGCCAGAAGCTTGCGTTCGTTAGCGGGGAGGGACTACAATGAGCAGTTCTTC.

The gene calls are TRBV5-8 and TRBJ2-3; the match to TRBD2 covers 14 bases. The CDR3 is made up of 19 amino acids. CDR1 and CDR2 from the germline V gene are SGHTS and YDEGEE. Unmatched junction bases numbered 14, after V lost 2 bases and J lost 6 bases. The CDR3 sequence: CASSFGTSGGKWRSDTQYF. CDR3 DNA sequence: TGTGCCAGCAGCTTCGGGACTAGCGGGGGTAAATGGAGATCGGATACGCAGTATTTT.

The CDR3 nucleotides read TGTGCCAGCAGCATTACGGGGGGACCGACTGTGCCAGCTTTCTTT. It translates to CASSITGGPTVPAFF. The chain combines TRBV14 with TRBJ1-1; the D gene is possibly TRBD1 (5 bases). This CDR3 is built from 15 residues. The germline V and J ends were trimmed by 5 bases and 10 bases, with 23 bases remaining between them. Germline V gene data show CDR1 as SGHDN and CDR2 as FVKESK. The full variable domain, with the rest looked up from reference TRBV14 and TRBJ1-1, is EAGVTQFPSHSVIEKGQTVTLRCDPISGHDNLYWYRRVMGKEIKFLLHFVKESKQDESGMPNNRFLAERTGGTYSTLKVQPAELEDSGVYFCASSITGGPTVPAFFGQGTRLTVV.

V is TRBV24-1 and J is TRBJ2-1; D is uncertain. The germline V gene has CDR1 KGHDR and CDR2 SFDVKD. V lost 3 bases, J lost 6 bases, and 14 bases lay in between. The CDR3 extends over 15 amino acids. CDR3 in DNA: TGTGCCACCAGTGATATGAATCTACTGGTCAATGAGCAGTTCTTC. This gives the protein CATSDMNLLVNEQFF.

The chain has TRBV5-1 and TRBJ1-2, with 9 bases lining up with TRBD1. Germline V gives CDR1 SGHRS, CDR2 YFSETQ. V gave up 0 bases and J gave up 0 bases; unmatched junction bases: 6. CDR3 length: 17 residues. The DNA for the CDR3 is TGCGCCAGCAGCTTGGACCCCGGGACAGGGTCTAACTATGGCTACACCTTC. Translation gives CASSLDPGTGSNYGYTF. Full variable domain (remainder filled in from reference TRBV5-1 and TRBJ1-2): KAGVTQTPRYLIKTRGQQVTLSCSPISGHRSVSWYQQTPGQGLQFLFEYFSETQRNKGNFPGRFSGRQFSNSRSEMNVSTLELGDSALYLCASSLDPGTGSNYGYTFGSGTRLTVV.

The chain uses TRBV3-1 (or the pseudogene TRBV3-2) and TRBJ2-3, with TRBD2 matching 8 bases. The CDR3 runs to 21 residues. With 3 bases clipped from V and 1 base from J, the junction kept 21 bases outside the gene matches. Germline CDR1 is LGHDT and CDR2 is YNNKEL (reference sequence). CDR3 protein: CASSQRVGRPLSGARTDTQYF. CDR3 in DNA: TGTGCCAGCAGCCAGAGGGTCGGGAGGCCTCTTAGCGGGGCCCGCACAGATACGCAGTATTTT.